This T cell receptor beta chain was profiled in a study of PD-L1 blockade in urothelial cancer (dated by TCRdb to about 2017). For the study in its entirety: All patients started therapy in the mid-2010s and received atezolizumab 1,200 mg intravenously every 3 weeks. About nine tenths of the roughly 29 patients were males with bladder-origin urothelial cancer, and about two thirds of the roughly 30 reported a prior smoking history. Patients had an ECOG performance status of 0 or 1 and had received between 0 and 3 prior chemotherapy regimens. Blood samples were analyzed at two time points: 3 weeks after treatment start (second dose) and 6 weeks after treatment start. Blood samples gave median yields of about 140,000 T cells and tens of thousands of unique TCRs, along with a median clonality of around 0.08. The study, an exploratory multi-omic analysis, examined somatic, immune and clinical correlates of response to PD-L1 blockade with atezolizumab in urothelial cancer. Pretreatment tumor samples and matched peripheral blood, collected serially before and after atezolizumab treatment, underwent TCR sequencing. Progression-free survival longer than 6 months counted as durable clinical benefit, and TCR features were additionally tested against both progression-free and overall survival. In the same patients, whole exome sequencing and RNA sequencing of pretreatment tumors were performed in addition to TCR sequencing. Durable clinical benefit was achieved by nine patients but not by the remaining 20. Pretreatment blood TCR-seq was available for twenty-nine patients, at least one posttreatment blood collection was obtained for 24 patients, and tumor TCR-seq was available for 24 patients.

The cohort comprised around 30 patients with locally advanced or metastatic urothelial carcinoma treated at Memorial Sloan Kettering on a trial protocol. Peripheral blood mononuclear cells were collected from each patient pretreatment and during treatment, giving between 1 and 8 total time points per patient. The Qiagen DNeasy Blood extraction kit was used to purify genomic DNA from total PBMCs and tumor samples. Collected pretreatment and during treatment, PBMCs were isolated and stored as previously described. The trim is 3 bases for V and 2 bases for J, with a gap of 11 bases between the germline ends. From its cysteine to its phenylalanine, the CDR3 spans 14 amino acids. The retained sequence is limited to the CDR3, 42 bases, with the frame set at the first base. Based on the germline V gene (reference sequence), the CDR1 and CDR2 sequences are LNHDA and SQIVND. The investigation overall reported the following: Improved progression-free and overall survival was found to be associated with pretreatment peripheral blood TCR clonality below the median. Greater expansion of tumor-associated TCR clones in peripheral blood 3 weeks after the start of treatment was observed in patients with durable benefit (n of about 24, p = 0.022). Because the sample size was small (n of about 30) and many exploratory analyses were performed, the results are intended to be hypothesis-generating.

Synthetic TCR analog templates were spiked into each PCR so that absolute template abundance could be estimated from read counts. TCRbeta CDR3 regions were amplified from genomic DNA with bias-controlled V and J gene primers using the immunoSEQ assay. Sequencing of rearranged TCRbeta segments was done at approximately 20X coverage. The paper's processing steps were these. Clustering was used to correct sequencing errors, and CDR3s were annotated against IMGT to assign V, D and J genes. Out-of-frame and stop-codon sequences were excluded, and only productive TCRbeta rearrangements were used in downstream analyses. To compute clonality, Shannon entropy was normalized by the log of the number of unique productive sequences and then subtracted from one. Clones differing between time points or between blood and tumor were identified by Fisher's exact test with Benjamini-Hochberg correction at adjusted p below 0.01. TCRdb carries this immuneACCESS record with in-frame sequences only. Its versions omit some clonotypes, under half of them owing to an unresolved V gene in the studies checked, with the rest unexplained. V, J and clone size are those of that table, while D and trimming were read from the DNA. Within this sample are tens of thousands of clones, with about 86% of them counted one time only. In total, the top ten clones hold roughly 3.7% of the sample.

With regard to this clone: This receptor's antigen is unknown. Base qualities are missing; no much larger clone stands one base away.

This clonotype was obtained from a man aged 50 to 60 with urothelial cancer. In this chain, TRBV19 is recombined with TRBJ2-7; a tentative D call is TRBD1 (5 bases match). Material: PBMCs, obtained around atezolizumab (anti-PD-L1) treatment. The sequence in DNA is TGTGCCAGTAGTATCTCCCAGGGAACCTACGAGCAGTACTTC. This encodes CASSISQGTYEQYF.